This T cell receptor (beta chain) was captured in a study of shared clonotypes between healthy human individuals. Turning to the study itself: Donors were a couple of women and a few men aged 18 to 49.

In the source study's methods: Junction-only immunoSEQ sequences carried no quality scores, so filtering differed. The data were produced by immunoSEQ multiplex PCR, yet TCRdb's version contains in-frame clones alone and is incomplete. V and J calls and clone size are copied from that table; D and trimming were computed from the DNA. There are about 510,000 clones in the sample; roughly 79% occur only once, and roughly an eighth lies in the top ten. Germline CDR1 and CDR2: SGHRS and YFSETQ. The CDR3 has 12 residues. V was trimmed by 7 bases and J by 6 bases, leaving 10 bases between them. Those who donated were healthy HIV-negative adults, with no recent acute infections or vaccinations reported.

The receptor was derived from a woman in her thirties or forties in good health. Some clones in this sample may be carry-over from other donors' samples. The genes are TRBV5-1 and TRBJ1-4; unclear D gene. The sample taken for sequencing was PBMCs. CDR3 loop: CASRREDEKLFF. The DNA of the CDR3 is TGCGCCAGCCGGAGGGAAGATGAAAAACTGTTTTTT.